In this sample, the clone carrying this T cell receptor (beta chain) turned up many times. No antigen is known for it. This sample was included in a study of T cells in Graves' hyperthyroidism and ophthalmopathy. Findings and caveats of the study: Within blood appeared most thyroid clonotypes that had expanded above 0.001. Ophthalmopathy and stable hyperthyroidism were separated by a 13 V-J model.

The CDR3 contains 17 residues. Germline CDR1 and CDR2: LGHDT and YNNKEL (reference sequence). Trimming cost V 5 bases and J 0 bases, with 17 bases left between them. Amplification of TCR beta CDR3 regions was performed using RNA transcripts as template. When the TCR CDR3 underwent first-round RT-PCR, the HTBI primer set was used. TCRdb re-analysed the multiplex PCR reads in MiXCR, keeping a single row per CDR3 protein. The sample holds about 420,000 distinct CDR3 sequences, around 16% seen once. Diagnoses were made from clinical symptoms, serum measures (thyroxine and TRAb), thyroid ultrasound and orbital computed tomography. Using approximately 10 ml of fresh peripheral blood, PBMCs were prepared.

The chain carries TRBV3-1 and TRBJ2-1, with D possibly matching TRBD2 (5 bases). The receptor's source is a woman aged 18-29 years with Graves' hyperthyroidism. Source material: blood. Written as DNA, the CDR3 is TGTGCCAGCAGCGACACCCCAACTAGTTTCTCCTACAATGAGCAGTTCTTC. It encodes CASSDTPTSFSYNEQFF.